A selection of T cell receptor beta chains follows, all from one sample in a study of tumor-infiltrating lymphocytes in primary liver carcinoma. TCRdb reanalysed the multiplex PCR reads using MiXCR and keeps one entry per CDR3 protein. The profile shows 330,000 or so distinct CDR3 sequences, about two thirds of them singletons. Input material: peripheral blood. The receptors originated from a man between 35 and 55 years old with primary liver carcinoma and hepatitis B virus infection. Both conserved end residues are part of each CDR3. The D gene is left open where the match is weak. Clone size is stated in some rows and not others, as once, few, many or a class when expanded.

d_call: -; clone_size: few; j_call: TRBJ2-7; v_call: TRBV14; cdr3_aa: CASSQGNEQYF; cdr3_nt: TGTGCCAGCAGCCAAGGGAACGAGCAGTACTTC
d_call: TRBD1; clone_size: -; j_call: TRBJ1-4; v_call: TRBV6-5; cdr3_aa: CASSMRQGKNEKLFF; cdr3_nt: TGTGCCAGCAGTATGCGACAGGGGAAGAATGAAAAACTGTTTTTT
d_call: TRBD1; clone_size: -; j_call: TRBJ1-2; v_call: TRBV6-1; cdr3_aa: CASSEARQGIYTF; cdr3_nt: TGTGCCAGCAGTGAAGCGCGACAGGGGATATACACCTTT
d_call: -; clone_size: -; j_call: TRBJ1-1; v_call: TRBV5-1; cdr3_aa: CASSKSQSTEALF; cdr3_nt: TGCGCCAGCAGCAAGAGCCAAAGCACTGAAGCTTTGTTT
d_call: -; clone_size: -; j_call: TRBJ2-1; v_call: TRBV11-2; cdr3_aa: CANSLHAESSYNEQFF; cdr3_nt: TGTGCCAACAGCTTACATGCAGAGAGCTCCTACAATGAGCAGTTCTTC
d_call: -; clone_size: -; j_call: TRBJ1-5; v_call: TRBV28; cdr3_aa: CASRKGEVNQPQHF; cdr3_nt: TGTGCCAGCAGAAAAGGGGAAGTCAATCAGCCCCAGCATTTT
d_call: TRBD2; clone_size: few; j_call: TRBJ2-1; v_call: TRBV4-1; cdr3_aa: CASSQVILAGENNEQFF; cdr3_nt: TGCGCCAGCAGCCAAGTAATCCTAGCGGGAGAGAACAATGAGCAGTTCTTC
d_call: -; clone_size: -; j_call: TRBJ2-3; v_call: TRBV29-1; cdr3_aa: CSVDYRRAGDTQYF; cdr3_nt: TGCAGCGTTGATTACAGGAGGGCCGGGGATACGCAGTATTTT
d_call: -; clone_size: -; j_call: TRBJ2-1; v_call: TRBV11-2; cdr3_aa: CASNPLGDNEQFF; cdr3_nt: TGTGCCAGTAACCCCCTTGGGGACAATGAGCAGTTCTTC
d_call: -; clone_size: -; j_call: TRBJ2-5; v_call: TRBV5-1; cdr3_aa: CASSLLTRGTAQETQYF; cdr3_nt: TGCGCCAGCAGCTTACTGACAAGAGGGACGGCACAAGAGACCCAGTACTTC
d_call: TRBD2; clone_size: -; j_call: TRBJ2-1; v_call: TRBV11-2; cdr3_aa: CASSGQAGGLNEQFF; cdr3_nt: TGTGCAAGCAGCGGACAAGCGGGAGGCCTCAATGAGCAGTTCTTC
d_call: TRBD1; clone_size: many; j_call: TRBJ1-5; v_call: TRBV6-2/TRBV6-3; cdr3_aa: CASNGQGDNQPQHF; cdr3_nt: TGTGCCAGCAACGGACAGGGAGACAATCAGCCCCAGCATTTT
d_call: -; clone_size: -; j_call: TRBJ2-7; v_call: TRBV11-1; cdr3_aa: CANSIRASPYEQYF; cdr3_nt: TGTGCCAACAGCATCAGGGCCTCCCCCTACGAGCAGTACTTC
d_call: TRBD2; clone_size: -; j_call: TRBJ2-1; v_call: TRBV7-9; cdr3_aa: CASSGTSGSNERFF; cdr3_nt: TGTGCCAGCAGCGGTACTAGCGGGAGTAATGAGAGGTTCTTC
d_call: -; clone_size: -; j_call: TRBJ1-5; v_call: TRBV28; cdr3_aa: CDSRPGGPNQPQHF; cdr3_nt: TGTGACAGCAGACCGGGAGGTCCGAATCAGCCCCAGCATTTT
d_call: TRBD1; clone_size: -; j_call: TRBJ2-7; v_call: TRBV12-3/TRBV12-4; cdr3_aa: CAISSGTGGQQYF; cdr3_nt: TGTGCCATCAGTTCCGGGACAGGGGGACAGCAGTACTTC
d_call: -; clone_size: -; j_call: TRBJ2-3; v_call: TRBV29-1; cdr3_aa: CSVYGGLTGDTRYF; cdr3_nt: TGCAGTGTTTACGGGGGACTCACGGGAGATACGCGGTATTTT
d_call: -; clone_size: -; j_call: TRBJ2-2; v_call: TRBV12-3/TRBV12-4; cdr3_aa: CASRTRQTNTGELFF; cdr3_nt: TGTGCCAGCAGGACAAGACAGACCAACACCGGGGAGCTGTTTTTT
d_call: -; clone_size: -; j_call: TRBJ2-7; v_call: TRBV5-5; cdr3_aa: CASRSGYNEQYF; cdr3_nt: TGTGCCAGCAGGAGCGGATACAATGAGCAGTACTTC